The 21 T cell receptor beta chains listed next were all sequenced from one sample in a study of blood T cell repertoires in COVID-19. Generated by immunoSEQ multiplex PCR, the TCRdb table keeps only in-frame clones and is missing some. The table includes roughly 180,000 clones, roughly 83% detected once. Sequences were obtained from PBMCs or T cells enriched from blood (not recorded which). All receptors come from a woman between 45 and 65 years old who had recovered from COVID-19.

V and J are TRBV12-3 or TRBV12-4 and TRBJ1-3; possible D gene TRBD1, 5 bases. V shed 6 bases and J shed 4 bases, with 7 bases lying between them. This CDR3 is 12 amino acids long. CDR3: CASRTVGNTIYF. The CDR3 DNA reads as TGTGCCAGCAGGACAGTGGGAAACACCATATATTTT.

V and J are TRBV30 and TRBJ1-5, with D uncertain. The CDR3 totals 14 residues. Germline V gives CDR1 GTSNPN, CDR2 SVGIG (reference sequence). V gave up 4 bases and J gave up 0 bases, with 10 bases separating them. CDR3 nucleotide sequence: TGTGCCTGGACGCGTCGGTATAGCAATCAGCCCCAGCATTTT. Translating it yields CAWTRRYSNQPQHF.

The V gene is TRBV30, the J gene TRBJ2-1; 7 nucleotides align to TRBD1. The CDR3 is 16 amino acids. Germline V lookup: CDR1 GTSNPN, CDR2 SVGIG (reference sequence). Unmatched junction bases numbered 8, after V lost 1 base and J lost 2 bases. The CDR3 reads CAWSEGQLRTYNEQFF. Written as DNA, the CDR3 is TGTGCCTGGAGTGAGGGACAGCTGAGAACCTACAATGAGCAGTTCTTC.

As to this clone: This sample includes further DNA sequences coding for the same CDR3. The rearrangement links TRBV28 to TRBJ2-2, with TRBD1 as a possible D gene (6 bases). The CDR3 has 16 residues. Germline V gene lookup returns CDR1 MDHEN and CDR2 SYDVKM. Trimming left V 7 bases short and J 0 bases short, with 15 bases between. CDR3 amino acids: CASKGRTDANTGELFF. CDR3 sequence (DNA): TGTGCCAGCAAAGGAAGGACAGACGCGAACACCGGGGAGCTGTTTTTT.

This chain links TRBV6-5 with TRBJ1-1, with 8 bases identical to TRBD1. The CDR3 length is 13 residues. V gave up 7 bases and J gave up 7 bases; unmatched junction bases: 8. Germline values: CDR1 MNHEY, CDR2 SVGAGI. CDR3 amino acids: CASNGQGFGEAFF. The CDR3 DNA reads TGTGCCAGCAACGGACAGGGATTCGGTGAAGCTTTCTTT.

The CDR3 region has the DNA TGCGCCAGCAGGGCCACAGGGGGTACCCGAGCCAAAAACATTCAGTACTTC. It codes for CASRATGGTRAKNIQYF. This chain connects TRBV4-1 to TRBJ2-4, with 8 bases fitting TRBD1. The germline CDR1 and CDR2 sequences are MGHRA and YSYEKL. The junction had 10 bases not matched to a gene; V was cut back by 6 bases and J by 0 bases. The CDR3 sequence is 17 residues long.

This clone is a singleton in its sample. The rearrangement joins TRBV19 to TRBJ2-2, with D perhaps matching TRBD1 (6 bases). Germline V gene data show CDR1 as LNHDA and CDR2 as SQIVND (reference sequence). Trimming left V 3 bases short and J 2 bases short, with 13 bases between. The CDR3 runs 16 residues. The CDR3 sequence: CASSMDSSANTGELFF. The CDR3 DNA is TGTGCCAGTAGTATGGACAGTTCAGCTAACACCGGGGAGCTGTTTTTT.

CDR3 sequence reads: CASSPDAQAGKKGSPLHF. The CDR3 DNA sequence: TGTGCCAGCAGTCCAGATGCGCAGGCAGGAAAGAAAGGTTCACCCCTCCACTTT. J is TRBJ1-6 and V is TRBV6-6, with D hard to call. This CDR3 contains 18 residues. The germline V gene has CDR1 MNHNY and CDR2 SVGAGI (reference sequence). Between the trimmed V and J ends, which lost 5 bases and 9 bases, there was a span of 26 bases.

This chain uses TRBV9 with TRBJ1-1; D is perhaps TRBD1 (6 bases). Trimming pared 5 bases from V and 1 base from J, leaving 15 bases between. Germline V lookup: CDR1 SGDLS, CDR2 YYNGEE. This CDR3 contains 15 residues. The CDR3 loop reads CASSPTGHTNTEAFF. The CDR3 DNA is TGTGCCAGCAGTCCTACGGGACATACGAACACTGAAGCTTTCTTT.

The rearrangement links TRBV2 to TRBJ1-1, with 10 bases lining up with TRBD1. The V and J ends lost 6 bases and 1 base, in that order; junction bases with no gene match: 8. The length of the CDR3 is 16 residues. Germline lookup yields CDR1 SNHLY and CDR2 FYNNEI. CDR3 coding DNA: TGTGCCAGCAGCGCGACAGGGGGCTTGGGGAACACTGAAGCTTTCTTT. It encodes CASSATGGLGNTEAFF.

The CDR3 here is CASTGGRSNEKLFF. In nucleotides, the CDR3 is TGTGCCAGCACGGGGGGCAGAAGTAATGAAAAACTGTTTTTT. The gene calls are TRBV2 and TRBJ1-4, with D maybe TRBD1 (6 bases). V was shortened by 7 bases and J by 4 bases, with 13 bases between the two germline ends. Per germline, CDR1 SNHLY and CDR2 FYNNEI. The CDR3 totals 14 residues. The complete variable domain, with remaining parts taken from reference TRBV2 and TRBJ1-4, reads EPEVTQTPSHQVTQMGQEVILRCVPISNHLYFYWYRQILGQKVEFLVSFYNNEISEKSEIFDDQFSVERPDGSNFTLKIRSTKLEDSAMYFCASTGGRSNEKLFFGSGTQLSVL.

V and J are TRBV7-9 and TRBJ1-2, with D possibly TRBD1 on 6 matching bases. V was clipped by 2 bases and J by 5 bases, with 15 bases between them. Per the germline V gene, CDR1 is SEHNR and CDR2 is FQNEAQ (reference sequence). The CDR3 runs to 15 residues. This CDR3 is CASSLYTGTQYGYTF. The CDR3 coding sequence is TGTGCCAGCAGCTTATACACCGGGACACAGTATGGCTACACCTTC. Together with reference TRBV7-9 and TRBJ1-2, the CDR3 gives the full variable domain: DTGVSQNPRHKITKRGQNVTFRCDPISEHNRLYWYRQTLGQGPEFLTYFQNEAQLEKSRLLSDRFSAERPKGSFSTLEIQRTEQGDSAMYLCASSLYTGTQYGYTFGSGTRLTVV.

The chain links TRBV4-2 to TRBJ2-5; weak D call: TRBD2 (5 bases). This CDR3 is 14 amino acids long. Per germline, CDR1 LGHNA and CDR2 YNFKEQ. Trimming pared 0 bases from V and 4 bases from J, leaving 9 bases between. For the CDR3, the DNA is TGTGCCAGCAGCCAAGATAGAGGAGGAGAGACCCAGTACTTC. This encodes CASSQDRGGETQYF.

The V and J genes are TRBV18 and TRBJ1-4; maybe TRBD1 (5 bases). V was cut by 2 bases and J by 8 bases, with 9 bases left in between. The germline CDR1 and CDR2 sequences are KGHSH and LQKENI. This CDR3 is built from 13 residues. The CDR3 nucleotides are TGTGCCAGCTCACCAGCGGAGGGGGAAAAACTGTTTTTT. Translating gives CASSPAEGEKLFF.

This clone has just one count. The gene calls are TRBV11-2 and TRBJ2-2; perhaps TRBD1 as D (6 bases). The CDR3 totals 15 residues. V was cut by 6 bases and J by 0 bases, with 11 bases left in between. In germline, CDR1 is SGHAT, CDR2 FQNNGV. Written as DNA, the CDR3 is TGTGCCAGCAGGGTGGGGGCCGCGAACACCGGGGAGCTGTTTTTT. The encoded protein is CASRVGAANTGELFF.

This rearrangement joins TRBV7-2 to TRBJ2-7; D is perhaps TRBD2 (6 bases). The CDR3 has 15 amino acids. Trimming removed 4 bases at V and 3 bases at J, with 16 bases between. CDR1 is SGHTA, CDR2 FQGNSA, per germline. In nucleotides, the CDR3 is TGTGCCAGCAGCTCCGTGCGGCGGGATGTCTACGAGCAGTACGTC. This translates into CASSSVRRDVYEQYV.

V gene TRBV7-2 combines with J gene TRBJ2-3; 7 bases agree with TRBD2. Trimming took 4 bases from V and 4 from J; bases not matched to a gene: 11. The CDR3 length is 16 residues. Per germline, CDR1 SGHTA and CDR2 FQGNSA. CDR3 in amino acids: CASSYSWGGNADTQYF. As DNA, the CDR3 is TGTGCCAGCAGCTATTCGTGGGGGGGGAATGCAGATACGCAGTATTTT.

This chain uses TRBV7-9 with TRBJ1-1; the D gene is possibly TRBD1 (6 bases). This CDR3 has 13 residues. Germline CDR1 reads SEHNR; CDR2 reads FQNEAQ (reference sequence). With 7 bases removed from V and 14 bases from J, the gap between germline ends came to 23 bases. Written as DNA, the CDR3 is TGTGCCAGCATCCGGGACACCGACCTCAACCCGTTCTTT. Its translation is CASIRDTDLNPFF. Full variable domain (missing parts from reference TRBV7-9 and TRBJ1-1): DTGVSQNPRHKITKRGQNVTFRCDPISEHNRLYWYRQTLGQGPEFLTYFQNEAQLEKSRLLSDRFSAERPKGSFSTLEIQRTEQGDSAMYLCASIRDTDLNPFFGQGTRLTVV.

This chain uses TRBV9 with TRBJ1-1; D perhaps matches TRBD1 (5 bases). CDR1 and CDR2 (germline): SGDLS, YYNGEE. This CDR3 has 16 amino acids. Trimming shortened V by 0 bases and J by 5 bases, and 17 bases separated the two germline ends. For the CDR3, the DNA is TGTGCCAGCAGCGTAGAAGGGGCCGCCGGGAGGACTGAAGCTTTCTTT. This codes for CASSVEGAAGRTEAFF.

The chain combines TRBV5-6 with TRBJ1-1, with a possible D match to TRBD1 (5 bases). Germline V gene data show CDR1 as SGHDT and CDR2 as YYEEEE. The CDR3 covers 15 residues. V lost 0 bases to trimming and J lost 10 bases, with 19 bases between them. The CDR3 nucleotides are TGTGCCAGCAGCTTGGGCCTTGCGGTGGGCGGGGGAGCTTTCTTT. This encodes CASSLGLAVGGGAFF.

This clone has ten or more counts. One end of the junction fails to match germline, which may point to a read error. The CDR3 spells CASGFVAGTDTQYF. The CDR3 DNA is TGTGCCAGCGGTTTCGTGGCGGGCACAGATACGCAGTATTTT. The rearrangement links TRBV28 to TRBJ2-3; D not certain. From germline, CDR1 is MDHEN and CDR2 SYDVKM. CDR3 length: 14 residues.